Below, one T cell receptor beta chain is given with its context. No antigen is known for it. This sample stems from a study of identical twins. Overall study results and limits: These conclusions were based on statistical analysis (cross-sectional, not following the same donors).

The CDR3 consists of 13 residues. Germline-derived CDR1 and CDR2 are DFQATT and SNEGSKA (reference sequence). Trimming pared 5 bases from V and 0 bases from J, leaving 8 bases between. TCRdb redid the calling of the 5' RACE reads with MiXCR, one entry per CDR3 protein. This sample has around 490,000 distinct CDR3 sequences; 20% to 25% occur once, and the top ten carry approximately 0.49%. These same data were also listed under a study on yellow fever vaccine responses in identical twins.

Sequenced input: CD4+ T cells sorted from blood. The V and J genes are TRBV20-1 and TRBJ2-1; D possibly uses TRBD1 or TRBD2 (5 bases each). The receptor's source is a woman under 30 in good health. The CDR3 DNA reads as TGCAGTGCTGGGGACGACTCCTACAATGAGCAGTTCTTC. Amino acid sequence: CSAGDDSYNEQFF.